The clone carrying this T cell receptor beta chain was seen repeatedly, ten times or more. Its cognate antigen is unknown. This entry belongs to a study of neurological immune-mediated disorders. Study outcomes and limitations: The study phylogenetically grouped the repertoires of 18 of 34 multiple sclerosis patients into one related-CDR3 cluster, a possible signature.

Germline V lookup: CDR1 SGHRS, CDR2 YFSETQ. The J segment lost 10 bases and the V segment lost 5 bases, leaving 18 bases of the junction unmatched. The CDR3 contains 16 residues. TCRdb re-derived calls from the 5' RACE reads in MiXCR, one entry per CDR3 protein. This sample carries some 56,000 distinct CDR3 sequences, 3.8% of them seen once, and the ten largest clones take roughly 7.1%. Sequenced material: PBMCs. The clonotype was recovered from a man aged 55-75 years with multiple sclerosis. This chain connects TRBV5-1 to TRBJ2-1, with 7 bases fitting TRBD2. The CDR3 sequence: CASSKSGTGPGDEQFF. The CDR3 DNA follows: TGCGCCAGCAGTAAAAGCGGGACCGGCCCCGGGGACGAGCAGTTCTTC.